A selection of T cell receptor beta chains follows, all from one sample in a study of CD8 T cells in ankylosing spondylitis. Each CDR3 protein gets one entry after TCRdb re-called the 5' RACE reads with MiXCR. The top ten hold 0.85% to 1.4% of the sample, which has approximately 350,000 distinct CDR3 sequences, roughly 15% seen once. Sequenced material: blood, either unsorted or a sorted T cell fraction (not recorded which). Every receptor here comes from a male donor with ankylosing spondylitis or in good health (not recorded which). Each CDR3 is given with its conserved first and last residue. The D gene is left open where the match is weak. Rows may omit the clone size; those that give it use once, few, many or a size class.

j_gene | abundance | v_gene | d_gene | CDR3nt | CDR3aa
TRBJ2-1 | . | TRBV5-1 | . | TGCGCCAGCAGCTTGGCTAGCAGGGTCGCCTACAATGAGCAGTTCTTC | CASSLASRVAYNEQFF
TRBJ1-3 | . | TRBV5-1 | . | TGCGCCAGCAGCTTCCAGGGGATAGGAAACACCATATATTTT | CASSFQGIGNTIYF
TRBJ1-4 | . | TRBV29-1 | . | TGCAGCGTTGAAAGCAGGGGAGGTAATGAAAAACTGTTTTTT | CSVESRGGNEKLFF
TRBJ2-1 | . | TRBV4-1 | TRBD2 | TGCGCCAGCAGCCCCCTCTTCGGACTAGCGACTAATGAGCAGTTCTTC | CASSPLFGLATNEQFF
TRBJ2-6 | few | TRBV9 | . | TGTGCCAGCAGCGTAACTCCTGGGGCCAACGTCCTGACTTTC | CASSVTPGANVLTF
TRBJ2-1 | many | TRBV6-5 | . | TGTGCCATAGGGAGTCGTCACAATGAGCAGTTCTTC | CAIGSRHNEQFF
TRBJ1-6 | few | TRBV3-1 | TRBD1 | TGTGCCAGCAGCCTCCTACTGAGGGGACAGACAAATTCACCCCTCCACTTT | CASSLLLRGQTNSPLHF
TRBJ1-2 | . | TRBV12-3/TRBV12-4 | . | TGTGCCAGCAGTTTTTCAGGGCTGGGCTACACCTTC | CASSFSGLGYTF
TRBJ2-1 | . | TRBV3-1 | . | TGTGCCAGCAGCCACCTAAGGCAGGGGGGCCCCTACAATGAGCAGTTCTTC | CASSHLRQGGPYNEQFF
TRBJ2-6 | . | TRBV5-1 | TRBD1 | TGCGCCAGCAGAACAGGGGGCAGTGGGGCCAACGTCCTGACTTTC | CASRTGGSGANVLTF
TRBJ1-2 | once | TRBV5-1 | . | TGCGCCAGCAATAGGATGGGACTAGATTATGGCTACACCTTC | CASNRMGLDYGYTF
TRBJ2-1 | . | TRBV5-1 | . | TGCGCCAGCAGCCCTTGGGGGCAGGGAAGTGGCTACAATGAGCAGTTCTTC | CASSPWGQGSGYNEQFF
TRBJ1-1 | . | TRBV20-1 | . | TGCAGTGCTAGGCTGGGGGGGGGAAACACTGAAGCTTTCTTT | CSARLGGGNTEAFF
TRBJ1-2 | . | TRBV5-1 | . | TGCGCCAGCAGCTTGGATAAGGGACCCTATGGCTACACCTTC | CASSLDKGPYGYTF
TRBJ2-1 | . | TRBV12-3/TRBV12-4 | TRBD2 | TGTGCCAGCAGTCCTGACGGGAGGAATGAGCAGTTCTTC | CASSPDGRNEQFF
TRBJ2-6 | few | TRBV7-8 | . | TGTGCCAGCAGGGCTGGGGCCAACGTCCTGACTTTC | CASRAGANVLTF
TRBJ2-2 | many | TRBV5-1 | . | TGCGCCAGCAGCTTCGCAGGGGTCGCCGGGGAGCTGTTTTTT | CASSFAGVAGELFF
TRBJ2-7 | . | TRBV7-7 | TRBD2 | TGTGCCAGCAGCTTAGGGGAGGGAGGGACCTACGAGCAGTACTTC | CASSLGEGGTYEQYF
TRBJ2-3 | . | TRBV5-1 | . | TGCGCCAGCAGGCTGACAGGCCAGAACACAGATACGCAGTATTTT | CASRLTGQNTDTQYF
TRBJ2-3 | many | TRBV7-2 | . | TGTGCCAGCAGCTTCGGCCCTAGCACAGATACGCAGTATTTT | CASSFGPSTDTQYF
TRBJ2-2 | . | TRBV5-6 | . | TGTGCCAGCAGGTCCGGACTGAACACCGGGGAGCTGTTTTTT | CASRSGLNTGELFF
TRBJ1-6 | . | TRBV12-3/TRBV12-4 | . | TGTGCCAGCAGTTTATTCGGGGAGAATTCACCCCTCCACTTT | CASSLFGENSPLHF
TRBJ2-1 | . | TRBV29-1 | TRBD1 | TGCAGCGAGAAGACAGGGGGAATAGGATACAATGAGCAGTTCTTC | CSEKTGGIGYNEQFF
TRBJ1-3 | few | TRBV7-9 | TRBD1 | TGTGCCAGCAGCCGAGGGGACAGGGACAGGGACACCATATATTTT | CASSRGDRDRDTIYF
TRBJ2-2 | few | TRBV15 | . | TGTGCCACCAGTCTCGACATCAACACCGGGGAGCTGTTTTTT | CATSLDINTGELFF
TRBJ1-1 | many | TRBV3-1 | . | TGTGCCAGCAGCCACCCGAACACTGAAGCTTTCTTT | CASSHPNTEAFF
TRBJ2-1 | . | TRBV14 | TRBD1 | TGTGCCAGCAGCCCAGGACAGGTCTACAATGAGCAGTTCTTC | CASSPGQVYNEQFF
TRBJ2-5 | many | TRBV5-1 | TRBD1 | TGCGCCAGCAGCAATCAACAGGGGGACCAAGAGACCCAGTACTTC | CASSNQQGDQETQYF
TRBJ2-7 | . | TRBV5-1 | . | TGCGCCAGCAGCTTGGTAGGAGTCGAGCAGTACTTC | CASSLVGVEQYF
TRBJ2-3 | few | TRBV7-9 | . | TGTGCCAGCAGCTTAATCTCCAGGGATACGCAGTATTTT | CASSLISRDTQYF
TRBJ1-1 | . | TRBV28 | . | TGTGCCAGCAGCCTCAGCCCCGGGGTCGCTGAAGCTTTCTTT | CASSLSPGVAEAFF
TRBJ2-5 | few | TRBV5-1 | . | TGCGCCAGCAGTCGGAACCAAGAGACCCAGTACTTC | CASSRNQETQYF
TRBJ1-2 | many | TRBV29-1 | . | TGCAGCGTCCGGGACACCCTCTATGGCTACACCTTC | CSVRDTLYGYTF
TRBJ2-5 | few | TRBV20-1 | TRBD2 | TGCAGTGCCGGGGGGGTAGCGGGGAAGGAAGAGACCCAGTACTTC | CSAGGVAGKEETQYF
TRBJ2-1 | many | TRBV29-1 | TRBD1 | TGCAGCGTTGATTGGCAGGGGGCGTATTCGGGGAAGTTCTTC | CSVDWQGAYSGKFF
TRBJ2-3 | few | TRBV5-1 | TRBD2 | TGCGCCAGCAGCTTGGCCGGGACTAGCGGAGGGCCAGATACGCAGTATTTT | CASSLAGTSGGPDTQYF
TRBJ2-6 | once | TRBV7-9 | TRBD1 | TGTGCCAGCAGCCCTTGGCGGACAGGGATCGGGGCCAACGTCCTGACTTTC | CASSPWRTGIGANVLTF
TRBJ1-2 | . | TRBV7-6 | . | TGTGCCAGCAGCTTATCTACGGCGGTTTACCCGGGGAATGGCTACACCTTC | CASSLSTAVYPGNGYTF
TRBJ2-6 | . | TRBV10-3 | TRBD2 | TGTGCCATCAGTGAGTTAGCGGGAGGTCGCTCTGGGGCCAACGTCCTGACTTTC | CAISELAGGRSGANVLTF
TRBJ2-5 | few | TRBV20-1 | TRBD2 | TGCAGTGCTAGAATCGGGGGGCAAGAGACCCAGTACTTC | CSARIGGQETQYF
TRBJ2-7 | . | TRBV6-5 | . | TGTGCCAGCAGTTCGGAAAGTTCCTACGAGCAGTACTTC | CASSSESSYEQYF
TRBJ2-2 | few | TRBV5-4 | . | TGTGCCAGCAGCTTGAGGAGGATGGGCAACACCGGGGAGCTGTTTTTT | CASSLRRMGNTGELFF
TRBJ2-1 | few | TRBV2 | . | TGTGCCAGCAGTAATTCAGGGGTCACTGAGCAGTTCTTC | CASSNSGVTEQFF
TRBJ2-5 | . | TRBV5-1 | . | TGCGCCAGCAGCTCCGGGGACAAAGAGACCCAGTACTTC | CASSSGDKETQYF
TRBJ2-3 | few | TRBV7-6 | TRBD2 | TGTGCCAGCAGCAGCAGAAGCGGGGGGCGGTCAGATACGCAGTATTTT | CASSSRSGGRSDTQYF
TRBJ2-4 | . | TRBV29-1 | . | TGCAGCGCAGGTGACCCAAGGAACATTCAGTACTTC | CSAGDPRNIQYF
TRBJ2-2 | . | TRBV20-1 | . | TGCAGTGCTCGGAATCTGGGGGAGACCGGGGAGCTGTTTTTT | CSARNLGETGELFF
TRBJ2-4 | . | TRBV19 | TRBD1 | TGTGCCAGTTCCAAAGACAGGGCGACCAAAAACATTCAGTACTTC | CASSKDRATKNIQYF
TRBJ1-6 | . | TRBV20-1 | TRBD1 | TGCAGTGCTCGGCGGGACAGTCAAAATTCACCCCTCCACTTT | CSARRDSQNSPLHF
TRBJ2-2 | . | TRBV12-3/TRBV12-4 | TRBD1 | TGTGCCAGCAGCGGACAGGGGGCGCCCGGGGAGCTGTTTTTT | CASSGQGAPGELFF
TRBJ2-5 | . | TRBV5-1 | TRBD1 | TGCGCCAGCAGCTTAGAGATAACCGGGACAGGTGAAACCCAGTACTTC | CASSLEITGTGETQYF
TRBJ2-5 | . | TRBV7-6 | . | TGTGCCAGCAGCTTAGCGGGTGCAAAACAAGAGACCCAGTACTTC | CASSLAGAKQETQYF
TRBJ2-7 | few | TRBV19 | . | TGTGCCAGTAGTATGTCGGTCAGCCGATCCTACGAGCAGTACTTC | CASSMSVSRSYEQYF
TRBJ1-1 | . | TRBV27 | . | TGTGCCAGCAGTTCTACAGGGATAACTGAAGCTTTCTTT | CASSSTGITEAFF
TRBJ2-1 | . | TRBV20-1 | TRBD2 | TGCAGTGCCCGGGAGCTAGCGGGAGTTAATGAGCAGTTCTTC | CSARELAGVNEQFF
TRBJ2-3 | . | TRBV5-1 | . | TGCGCCAGCAGCTGTGGGGATAACACAGATACGCAGTATTTT | CASSCGDNTDTQYF
TRBJ1-1 | . | TRBV27 | TRBD1 | TGTGCCAGCAGTAGATCCGACAGGGGCGTTACTGAAGCTTTCTTT | CASSRSDRGVTEAFF
TRBJ1-1 | few | TRBV5-1 | TRBD1 | TGCGCCAGCAGCTCGGGACAGGGGGCAAGTGGGTTTTCCATGAACACTGAAGCTTTCTTT | CASSSGQGASGFSMNTEAFF